A selection of T cell receptor beta chains follows, all from one sample in a study of Ad26.COV2.S vaccination and SARS-CoV-2 variants. Clones were sequenced by immunoSEQ multiplex PCR, and TCRdb holds only the in-frame ones, with some missing. The sample includes about 420,000 clones, around nine tenths of them seen just once. The sample consisted of peripheral blood, taken in a trial of Ad26.COV2.S vaccine versus placebo. Receptors were obtained from a person aged 18-65 years who received the Ad26.COV2.S COVID-19 vaccine or a placebo. Each CDR3 is given without its conserved first and last residue. A D gene is named only where the DNA matches it firmly.

j_call | v_call | d_call | cdr3_aa
TRBJ2-5 | TRBV11-2 | - | ASSSNPGAQETQY
TRBJ2-1 | TRBV27 | TRBD1 | ASSLWDRPNEQF
TRBJ1-2 | TRBV12-3/TRBV12-4 | - | ASSFGQEDGYT
TRBJ2-5 | TRBV4-1 | TRBD1 | ASSPRTGIETQY
TRBJ2-7 | TRBV6-4 | TRBD2 | ASSDSDWRETKYEQY
TRBJ2-1 | TRBV19 | TRBD1 | ASSIGQGSYNEQF
TRBJ2-3 | TRBV6-2/TRBV6-3 | TRBD2 | ASSQWRGGLTDTQY
TRBJ2-1 | TRBV10-2 | TRBD1 | ASSDSRRDRVYNEQF
TRBJ2-1 | TRBV6-2/TRBV6-3 | - | ASSYTPGGNEQF
TRBJ1-4 | TRBV11-2 | TRBD1 | ASSPQDRGYEKLF
TRBJ2-7 | TRBV11-1 | TRBD1 | ASSFETGTGQYEQY
TRBJ2-3 | TRBV28 | TRBD2 | ASSPWGSGGITDTQY
TRBJ2-7 | TRBV29-1 | - | SVSDPPYEQY
TRBJ2-1 | TRBV5-4 | TRBD2 | ASSFRGGAYNEQF
TRBJ2-7 | TRBV12-3/TRBV12-4 | - | ASSLLGEQY
TRBJ2-1 | TRBV7-3 | - | ASSLTSEGVYEQF
TRBJ2-7 | TRBV30 | TRBD1 | AWSVGTGGAYEQY
TRBJ2-7 | TRBV13 | - | ASSLGAGVLKGGEQY
TRBJ1-1 | TRBV6-5 | TRBD1 | ASSYSPAGTGVSF
TRBJ1-2 | TRBV11-2 | TRBD1 | ASSPGQLNGYT
TRBJ2-1 | TRBV29-1 | - | SVERGSSYNEQF
TRBJ1-5 | TRBV6-5 | TRBD1 | ASSLQGTGQPQH
TRBJ1-6 | TRBV10-1 | - | ASSRRPARRNSPLH
TRBJ1-1 | TRBV7-3 | - | ASSLRPGVMTEAF
TRBJ2-7 | TRBV5-6 | TRBD1 | ASRPGGQGPWEQY
TRBJ2-7 | TRBV12-3/TRBV12-4 | - | ASSFRDEQY
TRBJ2-2 | TRBV19 | TRBD2 | ASSAGGGPAIGELF
TRBJ2-3 | TRBV7-9 | - | ASSSSEGRDTQY
TRBJ1-1 | TRBV13 | - | ASKRTGTEAF
TRBJ2-7 | TRBV5-1 | - | ASSLASGSYEQY
TRBJ1-4 | TRBV6-5 | - | ASSRNRASNEKLF
TRBJ2-1 | TRBV30 | - | AWSVRQIEF
TRBJ2-1 | TRBV7-3 | - | ASSLSAGPRSSNEQF
TRBJ2-3 | TRBV12-3/TRBV12-4 | - | ASSDTYTQY
TRBJ1-3 | TRBV28 | - | ASAGSTLSGNTIY